Listed below are T cell receptor beta chains from one sample, sequenced in a study of post-analysis software for immune sequencing data. TCRdb passed the PCR reads through MiXCR, listing each CDR3 protein once. The sample carries fewer than 900,000 distinct CDR3 sequences, 40% to 55% recorded once. Sequencing was done on a sample of blood. These receptors were obtained from a girl between 5 and 17 years old with multiple sclerosis. The CDR3 runs from the conserved cysteine through the conserved F or W. D genes are given only for firm matches. Where a row states a size, it is once, few, many or the class of an expanded clone; other rows omit it.

V gene	J gene	clone size	D gene	CDR3 protein
TRBV4-2	TRBJ1-4	.	.	CASSLLGAQGGATNEKLFF
TRBV12-3/TRBV12-4	TRBJ2-7	.	TRBD1	CASSFGTGHYEQYF
TRBV10-1	TRBJ1-2	.	.	CASSEFPGDGYTF
TRBV13	TRBJ2-5	few	.	CASSLRGLLETQYF
TRBV9	TRBJ2-1	once	TRBD2	CASSPRTSTLTPYNEQFF
TRBV12-3/TRBV12-4	TRBJ1-5	.	.	CASSFSGARGNQPQHF
TRBV4-1	TRBJ2-1	few	.	CASSQALNNEQFF
TRBV29-1	TRBJ2-5	.	.	CSVEEGQETQYF
TRBV4-2	TRBJ2-3	.	TRBD2	CASSQDGGGSDTQYF
TRBV27	TRBJ2-1	.	TRBD2	CASSIGLAGARADEQFF
TRBV4-2	TRBJ2-7	.	.	CASSHIGSGSYEQYF
TRBV7-8	TRBJ2-7	.	TRBD2	CASSLTSSGRAGYEQYF
TRBV7-2	TRBJ2-7	.	.	CASSLVWGSTIYEQYF
TRBV10-3	TRBJ2-7	.	TRBD1	CAISESATGRGNEQYF
TRBV29-1	TRBJ2-7	.	.	CSVVGTPKFPYEQYF
TRBV3-1	TRBJ2-2	.	TRBD1	CASSQHRGRPGELFF
TRBV6-5	TRBJ2-7	few	TRBD2	CASSPRLADRSYEQYF
TRBV24-1	TRBJ2-1	.	TRBD2	CATSDLSGGPSYNEQFF
TRBV30	TRBJ1-1	few	.	CAWSTVDGAEAFF
TRBV29-1	TRBJ2-7	few	TRBD2	CSVVRGAGGEQYF
TRBV6-1	TRBJ2-3	.	TRBD2	CAIPGTSGRTDTQYF
TRBV2	TRBJ2-1	.	TRBD1	CASSVLGGQGGEQFF
TRBV6-1	TRBJ1-5	few	.	CASSGGRVNNQPQHF
TRBV7-9	TRBJ1-2	few	.	CAIVGGGYTF
TRBV18	TRBJ1-2	few	.	CASSPDAGRLRGYTF
TRBV28	TRBJ1-2	.	.	CASSDPNAGYTF
TRBV7-2	TRBJ2-4	.	TRBD2	CASSSGTSGQNIQYF
TRBV13	TRBJ2-3	.	TRBD1	CASSLSGQDGGTDTQYF
TRBV9	TRBJ2-7	few	.	CASSVGSDPYEQYF
TRBV20-1	TRBJ2-1	.	TRBD2	CSAPPDWAGGIENYNEQFF
TRBV15	TRBJ1-6	.	TRBD1	CATSRVGQANSPLHF
TRBV6-1	TRBJ2-2	.	TRBD2	CASSEGLAGGPNTGELFF
TRBV7-2	TRBJ2-1	few	.	CASSLELAGNNEQFF
TRBV20-1	TRBJ2-1	.	TRBD2	CSALGLAGVLENEQFF
TRBV11-2	TRBJ1-2	.	.	CASSLSTRYGYTF
TRBV7-8	TRBJ2-7	.	TRBD1	CASSLVPGTGAYEQYF
TRBV5-1	TRBJ1-2	few	.	CASSFAQGWGYTF
TRBV10-3	TRBJ2-7	.	TRBD1	CAISDTGQVSPYEQYF